The entry below gives a single T cell receptor beta chain sequence along with its context. This specimen comes from a study of control samples from healthy donors and cancer patients. Generated by immunoSEQ multiplex PCR, the TCRdb table keeps only in-frame clones and is missing some. The data show roughly 120,000 clones, approximately 89% seen once. The CDR3 runs to 15 residues. Looked up from germline, CDR1 is MNHEY and CDR2 is SVGAGI. The V and J ends lost 5 bases and 0 bases respectively, with 11 bases between them. Source material: blood. The origin of this receptor is a woman aged 18-29 years in good health. The chain couples TRBV6-5 to TRBJ1-3; D remains ambiguous. DNA of the CDR3: TGTGCCAGCAGTACGGTTTTTGGCTCTGGAAACACCATATATTTT. It is translated as CASSTVFGSGNTIYF.